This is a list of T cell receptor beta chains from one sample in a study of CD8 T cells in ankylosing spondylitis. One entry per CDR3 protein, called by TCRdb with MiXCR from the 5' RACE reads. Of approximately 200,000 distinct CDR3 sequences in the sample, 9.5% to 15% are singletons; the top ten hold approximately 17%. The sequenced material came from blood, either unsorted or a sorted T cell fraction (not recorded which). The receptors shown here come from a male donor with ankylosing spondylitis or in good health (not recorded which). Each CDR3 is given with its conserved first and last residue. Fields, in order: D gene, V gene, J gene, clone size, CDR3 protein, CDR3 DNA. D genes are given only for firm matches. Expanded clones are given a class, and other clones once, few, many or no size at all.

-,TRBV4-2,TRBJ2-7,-,CAMSPGLLSYEQYF,TGTGCCATGAGCCCGGGACTCCTGAGCTACGAGCAGTACTTC
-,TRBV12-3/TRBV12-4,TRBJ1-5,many,CASSLNPGTQPQHF,TGTGCCAGCAGTTTAAACCCAGGGACCCAGCCCCAGCATTTT
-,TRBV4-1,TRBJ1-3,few,CASSQEPWSGNTIYF,TGCGCCAGCAGCCAAGAACCGTGGTCTGGAAACACCATATATTTT
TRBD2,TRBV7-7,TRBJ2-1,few,CASSLGLAGGPDEQFF,TGTGCCAGCAGCTTAGGACTAGCGGGAGGGCCCGATGAGCAGTTCTTC
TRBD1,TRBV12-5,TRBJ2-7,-,CASGLVLSGTGGRGSYEQYF,TGTGCTAGTGGTTTGGTACTAAGCGGGACAGGGGGCAGGGGCTCCTACGAGCAGTACTTC
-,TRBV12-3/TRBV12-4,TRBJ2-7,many,CASSPYNSYEQYF,TGTGCCAGCAGTCCTTATAACAGCTACGAGCAGTACTTC
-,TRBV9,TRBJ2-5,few,CASSALAGQETQYF,TGTGCCAGCAGCGCCCTTGCGGGCCAAGAGACCCAGTACTTC
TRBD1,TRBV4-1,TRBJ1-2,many,CASSPGTAANYGYTF,TGCGCCAGCAGCCCCGGGACAGCCGCTAACTATGGCTACACCTTC
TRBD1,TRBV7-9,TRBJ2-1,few,CASSPPKTGGNEQFF,TGTGCCAGCAGCCCACCGAAGACAGGGGGCAATGAGCAGTTCTTC
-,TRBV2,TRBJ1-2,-,CASRRHYGYTF,TGTGCCAGCAGGAGACACTATGGCTACACCTTC
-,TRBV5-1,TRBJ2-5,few,CASSLIGVQEETQYF,TGCGCCAGCAGCTTGATAGGGGTGCAGGAAGAGACCCAGTACTTC
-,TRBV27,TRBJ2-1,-,CASSSSLPYNEQFF,TGTGCCAGCAGTTCCAGTCTTCCTTACAATGAGCAGTTCTTC
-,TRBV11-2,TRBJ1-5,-,CASSLGGGGYSNQPQHF,TGTGCCAGCAGCTTAGGAGGCGGGGGTTATAGCAATCAGCCCCAGCATTTT
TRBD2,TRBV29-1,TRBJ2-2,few,CSVGLAGRGATGELFF,TGCAGCGTTGGACTAGCGGGGAGGGGTGCCACCGGGGAGCTGTTTTTT
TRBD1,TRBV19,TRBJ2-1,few,CASLDRVWDEQFF,TGTGCCAGTTTGGACAGGGTGTGGGATGAGCAGTTCTTC
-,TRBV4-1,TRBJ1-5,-,CASSPYGNQPQHF,TGCGCCAGCAGCCCCTATGGGAATCAGCCCCAGCATTTT
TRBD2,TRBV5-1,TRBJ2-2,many,CASSAPTSGVNTGELFF,TGCGCCAGCAGCGCCCCGACTAGCGGGGTGAACACCGGGGAGCTGTTTTTT
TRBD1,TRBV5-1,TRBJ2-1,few,CASSIDRGWQFF,TGCGCCAGCAGCATCGACAGGGGGTGGCAGTTCTTC
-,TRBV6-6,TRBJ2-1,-,CASSLSSDNEQFF,TGTGCCAGCAGTTTGTCTTCGGACAATGAGCAGTTCTTC
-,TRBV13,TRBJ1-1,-,CASSSAGTTGTEAFF,TGTGCCAGCAGCTCCGCCGGGACTACGGGGACTGAAGCTTTCTTT
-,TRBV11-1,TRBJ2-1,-,CASSLNARGIESFYNEQFF,TGTGCCAGCAGCCTTAACGCCCGGGGTATAGAGAGTTTTTACAATGAGCAGTTCTTC
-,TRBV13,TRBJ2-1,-,CASTYGSYNEQFF,TGTGCCAGCACCTACGGTAGCTACAATGAGCAGTTCTTC
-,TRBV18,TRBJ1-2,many,CASSLGPHSNYGYTF,TGTGCCAGCTCACTAGGACCCCATTCTAACTATGGCTACACCTTC
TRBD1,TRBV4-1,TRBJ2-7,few,CASSPMTGSPYEQYF,TGCGCCAGCAGCCCAATGACAGGGAGCCCCTACGAGCAGTACTTC
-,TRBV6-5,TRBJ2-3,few,CASSYVGEEDTQYF,TGTGCCAGCAGTTACGTAGGGGAGGAAGATACGCAGTATTTT
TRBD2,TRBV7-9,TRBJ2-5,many,CASSFGLAEEETQYF,TGTGCCAGCAGCTTTGGACTAGCGGAGGAAGAGACCCAGTACTTC
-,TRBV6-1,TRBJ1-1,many,CASSDPGRNLNTEAFF,TGTGCCAGCAGTGACCCCGGACGGAACCTTAACACTGAAGCTTTCTTT
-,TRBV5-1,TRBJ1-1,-,CASSLGTDAFF,TGCGCCAGCAGCTTGGGTACAGACGCTTTCTTT
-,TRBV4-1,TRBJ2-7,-,CASSDSRGLGEQYF,TGCGCCAGCAGCGACTCGCGGGGCCTGGGCGAGCAGTACTTC
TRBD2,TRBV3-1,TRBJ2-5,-,CASSQPSGTSTETQYF,TGTGCCAGCAGCCAACCAAGCGGGACTTCAACGGAGACCCAGTACTTC
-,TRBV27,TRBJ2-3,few,CASRTGIDTQYF,TGTGCCAGCAGAACAGGTATAGATACGCAGTATTTT
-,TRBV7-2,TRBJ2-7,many,CASSYTGYEQYF,TGTGCCAGCAGTTACACAGGCTACGAGCAGTACTTC
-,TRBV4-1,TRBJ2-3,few,CASSQLGGDTDTQYF,TGCGCCAGCAGCCAACTTGGCGGGGACACAGATACGCAGTATTTT
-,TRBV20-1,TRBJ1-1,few,CSARPGISTDAFF,TGCAGTGCTAGGCCAGGGATCAGCACTGATGCTTTCTTT
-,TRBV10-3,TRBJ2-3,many,CAISDPTGGSTDTQYF,TGTGCCATCAGTGATCCTACAGGAGGTAGCACAGATACGCAGTATTTT
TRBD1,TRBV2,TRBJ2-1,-,CACSSTASSPGQGLNEQFF,TGTGCCTGCAGTTCTACAGCCTCCTCACCGGGACAGGGACTCAATGAGCAGTTCTTC
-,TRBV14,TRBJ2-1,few,CASSGSPPYNEQFF,TGTGCCAGCAGCGGGAGCCCTCCCTACAATGAGCAGTTCTTC
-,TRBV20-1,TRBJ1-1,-,CSAPDDTEAFF,TGCAGTGCCCCAGATGACACTGAAGCTTTCTTT
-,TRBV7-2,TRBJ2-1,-,CASSPGIGAVSYNEQFF,TGTGCCAGCAGCCCAGGTATTGGAGCAGTCTCCTACAATGAGCAGTTCTTC
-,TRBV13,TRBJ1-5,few,CASNREGQPQHF,TGTGCCAGCAACAGGGAGGGGCAGCCCCAGCATTTT
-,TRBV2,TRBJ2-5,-,CASSGEELTQYF,TGTGCCAGCAGTGGGGAGGAATTAACCCAGTACTTC
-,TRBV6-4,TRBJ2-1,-,CASSEGTRDYNEQFF,TGTGCCAGCAGTGAGGGGACGCGGGACTACAATGAGCAGTTCTTC
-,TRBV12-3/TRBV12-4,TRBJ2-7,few,CASSLGPTTSYEQYF,TGTGCCAGCAGTTTAGGGCCCACTACTTCCTACGAGCAGTACTTC
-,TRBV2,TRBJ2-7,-,CASSEGTSTYEQYF,TGTGCCAGCAGTGAAGGGACATCGACCTACGAGCAGTACTTC
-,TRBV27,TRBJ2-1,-,CASSPGTSYNEQFF,TGTGCCAGCAGTCCAGGGACCTCCTACAATGAGCAGTTCTTC
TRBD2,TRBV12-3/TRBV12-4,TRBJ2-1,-,CASSPDGLAGGHNEQFF,TGTGCCAGCAGCCCTGATGGACTAGCGGGGGGACACAATGAGCAGTTCTTC
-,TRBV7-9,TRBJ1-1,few,CASSLESSMNTEAFF,TGTGCCAGCAGCTTGGAGTCAAGTATGAACACTGAAGCTTTCTTT
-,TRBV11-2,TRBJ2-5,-,CASSLYGWPTGSEETQYF,TGTGCCAGCAGCTTATACGGGTGGCCTACAGGGAGCGAAGAGACCCAGTACTTC
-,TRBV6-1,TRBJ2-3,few,CASSQRTSPIRDTQYF,TGTGCCAGCAGTCAAAGAACATCACCCATTAGGGATACGCAGTATTTT
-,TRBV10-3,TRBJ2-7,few,CAISAFRQGPYEQYF,TGTGCCATCAGTGCATTTCGCCAGGGCCCCTACGAGCAGTACTTC
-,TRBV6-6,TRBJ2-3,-,CASRGRTTDTQYF,TGTGCCAGCAGAGGCAGAACCACAGATACGCAGTATTTT
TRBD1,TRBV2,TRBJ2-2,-,CASNRGDTGELFF,TGTGCCAGTAACAGGGGGGACACCGGGGAGCTGTTTTTT